This T cell receptor beta chain comes out of a study of shared clonotypes between healthy human individuals. The wider study: The study drew on a couple of women and a few men aged 18 to 49 as donors.

Germline-derived CDR1 and CDR2 are SNHLY and FYNNEI. The V gene end was trimmed by 6 bases and the J gene end by 0 bases; junction bases not matched to a gene: 12. This CDR3 has 19 residues. This table comes from immunoSEQ multiplex PCR, and its TCRdb copy is limited to in-frame clones, with some not included. The sample yields 2,500,000 or so clones, 80% to 95% seen once. Material: naive CD4+ T cells from PBMCs. Subset meaning: CD45RA+ positively selected. The gene calls are TRBV2 and TRBJ2-7; TRBD2 agrees at 15 bases. This receptor was taken from a man younger than 35 in good health. Some clones in this sample may be carry-over from other donors' samples. CDR3 protein: CASSSAAGTSGRSSYEQYF. Written as DNA, the CDR3 is TGTGCCAGCAGCAGTGCGGCTGGGACTAGCGGGAGGAGCTCCTACGAGCAGTACTTC.